These T cell receptor beta chains were read from a single sample in a study of radiotherapy plus CTLA-4 blockade in lung cancer. Only in-frame clones appear in the TCRdb table, and some are missing; sequencing was by immunoSEQ multiplex PCR. The sample shows some 110,000 clones, approximately 80% of them seen only once. This specimen consisted of peripheral blood, obtained from a patient treated with radiotherapy plus ipilimumab. All receptors come from a human donor with non-small cell lung cancer that progressed on radiotherapy plus ipilimumab. Some clones in this sample may be carry-over from other donors' samples. Both conserved end residues are part of each CDR3. A D gene is named only where the DNA matches it firmly. Clone size is given for some rows only: seen once, a few or many times, or a class if the clone is expanded.

v_call: TRBV4-3; d_call: TRBD2; clone_size: -; j_call: TRBJ2-7; cdr3_aa: CASSRETSRGGYEQYF; cdr3_nt: TGCGCCAGCAGCCGAGAAACCTCTCGCGGGGGGTACGAGCAGTACTTC
v_call: TRBV11-2; d_call: -; clone_size: -; j_call: TRBJ2-2; cdr3_aa: CASILLGGNTGELFF; cdr3_nt: TGTGCCAGCATCCTCCTAGGGGGAAACACCGGGGAGCTGTTTTTT
v_call: TRBV27; d_call: TRBD1; clone_size: -; j_call: TRBJ2-5; cdr3_aa: CASTGPGTVGETQYF; cdr3_nt: TGTGCCAGCACTGGACCCGGGACAGTGGGAGAGACCCAGTACTTC
v_call: TRBV19; d_call: -; clone_size: once; j_call: TRBJ2-3; cdr3_aa: CASMMNSPDTQYF; cdr3_nt: TGTGCCAGTATGATGAACTCCCCAGATACGCAGTATTTT
v_call: TRBV5-8; d_call: -; clone_size: -; j_call: TRBJ2-5; cdr3_aa: CASSQSLSGQETQYF; cdr3_nt: TGTGCCAGCAGCCAATCCTTAAGCGGCCAAGAGACCCAGTACTTC
v_call: TRBV7-2; d_call: -; clone_size: -; j_call: TRBJ1-1; cdr3_aa: CASSPGLGLHPFF; cdr3_nt: TGTGCCAGCAGCCCAGGCCTTGGGTTACACCCCTTCTTT
v_call: TRBV19; d_call: -; clone_size: -; j_call: TRBJ2-7; cdr3_aa: CASSIVKFKEQYF; cdr3_nt: TGTGCCAGTAGTATAGTTAAGTTTAAGGAGCAGTACTTC
v_call: TRBV7-6; d_call: -; clone_size: -; j_call: TRBJ1-4; cdr3_aa: CASSVGPTTNEKLFF; cdr3_nt: TGTGCCAGCAGCGTAGGACCTACAACTAATGAAAAACTGTTTTTT
v_call: TRBV19; d_call: -; clone_size: -; j_call: TRBJ2-1; cdr3_aa: CASSRRSGEQFF; cdr3_nt: TGTGCCAGTAGCCGTAGATCGGGTGAGCAGTTCTTC
v_call: TRBV12-5; d_call: -; clone_size: -; j_call: TRBJ2-1; cdr3_aa: CASGQDDGEQFF; cdr3_nt: TGTGCTAGTGGACAGGACGACGGTGAGCAGTTCTTC
v_call: TRBV2; d_call: -; clone_size: -; j_call: TRBJ2-7; cdr3_aa: CASSPLLRGDEQYF; cdr3_nt: TGTGCCAGCAGTCCCCTACTCAGGGGAGACGAGCAGTACTTC
v_call: TRBV27; d_call: TRBD2; clone_size: -; j_call: TRBJ2-1; cdr3_aa: CASSLSFPRAGGWYNEQFF; cdr3_nt: TGTGCCAGCAGTTTATCCTTTCCTAGGGCGGGGGGATGGTACAATGAGCAGTTCTTC
v_call: TRBV5-1; d_call: TRBD1; clone_size: -; j_call: TRBJ1-1; cdr3_aa: CASSQTPGQGGATEAFF; cdr3_nt: TGCGCCAGCAGCCAGACCCCGGGACAGGGAGGGGCCACTGAAGCTTTCTTT
v_call: TRBV2; d_call: TRBD1; clone_size: -; j_call: TRBJ2-2; cdr3_aa: CASSGTGGGELFF; cdr3_nt: TGTGCCAGCTCCGGGACAGGTGGCGGGGAGCTGTTTTTT
v_call: TRBV9; d_call: -; clone_size: -; j_call: TRBJ1-3; cdr3_aa: CASSDRQAFGNTIYF; cdr3_nt: TGTGCCAGCAGCGACCGACAGGCGTTTGGAAACACCATATATTTT
v_call: TRBV18; d_call: -; clone_size: -; j_call: TRBJ2-5; cdr3_aa: CASSPRGPGETQYF; cdr3_nt: TGTGCCAGCTCACCAAGGGGCCCCGGGGAGACCCAGTACTTC
v_call: TRBV2; d_call: -; clone_size: -; j_call: TRBJ1-1; cdr3_aa: CASSPKWGHTEAFF; cdr3_nt: TGTGCCAGCAGCCCCAAGTGGGGACACACTGAAGCTTTCTTT
v_call: TRBV29-1; d_call: -; clone_size: -; j_call: TRBJ2-7; cdr3_aa: CSVDDGITYEQYF; cdr3_nt: TGCAGCGTTGATGACGGGATCACCTACGAGCAGTACTTC
v_call: TRBV9; d_call: -; clone_size: -; j_call: TRBJ2-2; cdr3_aa: CASSALTGWTGELFF; cdr3_nt: TGTGCCAGCAGCGCATTAACAGGGTGGACCGGGGAGCTGTTTTTT
v_call: TRBV7-2; d_call: -; clone_size: -; j_call: TRBJ1-5; cdr3_aa: CASSRTGGHQPQHF; cdr3_nt: TGTGCCAGCAGCAGGACCGGGGGGCATCAGCCCCAGCATTTT
v_call: TRBV6-6; d_call: -; clone_size: -; j_call: TRBJ2-7; cdr3_aa: CASSSPQYGYEQYF; cdr3_nt: TGTGCCAGCAGTTCCCCCCAATACGGCTACGAGCAGTACTTC
v_call: TRBV5-5; d_call: -; clone_size: -; j_call: TRBJ1-4; cdr3_aa: CASSLGGMSEKLFF; cdr3_nt: TGTGCCAGCAGCTTGGGGGGGATGTCTGAAAAACTGTTTTTT
v_call: TRBV6-1; d_call: TRBD1; clone_size: -; j_call: TRBJ1-4; cdr3_aa: CASSAMGQGPNEKLFF; cdr3_nt: TGTGCCAGCAGTGCAATGGGACAGGGTCCTAATGAAAAACTGTTTTTT
v_call: TRBV29-1; d_call: TRBD1; clone_size: -; j_call: TRBJ1-2; cdr3_aa: CSVEIGTGLGYGYTF; cdr3_nt: TGCAGCGTTGAAATTGGGACAGGGCTGGGCTATGGCTACACCTTC
v_call: TRBV5-1; d_call: TRBD1; clone_size: -; j_call: TRBJ2-5; cdr3_aa: CASSDRQGSETQYF; cdr3_nt: TGCGCCAGCAGCGACCGACAGGGGAGCGAGACCCAGTACTTC
v_call: TRBV4-3; d_call: -; clone_size: -; j_call: TRBJ2-1; cdr3_aa: CASSQDQSREGSLNEQFF; cdr3_nt: TGCGCCAGCAGCCAAGATCAATCCAGGGAAGGCTCGTTGAATGAGCAGTTCTTC
v_call: TRBV5-4; d_call: TRBD2; clone_size: -; j_call: TRBJ2-1; cdr3_aa: CASSFSGGSYNEQFF; cdr3_nt: TGTGCCAGCAGCTTCAGCGGGGGATCCTACAATGAGCAGTTCTTC
v_call: TRBV6-5; d_call: -; clone_size: -; j_call: TRBJ1-6; cdr3_aa: CASSYLDRVSPLHF; cdr3_nt: TGTGCCAGCAGTTACCTCGACCGGGTCTCACCCCTCCACTTT
v_call: TRBV6-1; d_call: -; clone_size: -; j_call: TRBJ1-5; cdr3_aa: CASSVQGHQPQHF; cdr3_nt: TGTGCCAGCAGCGTACAAGGTCATCAGCCCCAGCATTTT
v_call: TRBV4-1; d_call: -; clone_size: -; j_call: TRBJ2-1; cdr3_aa: CASSQDRVDVISSYNEQFF; cdr3_nt: TGCGCCAGCAGCCAAGATCGAGTTGACGTTATCAGCTCCTACAATGAGCAGTTCTTC
v_call: TRBV19; d_call: TRBD1; clone_size: -; j_call: TRBJ1-5; cdr3_aa: CASTPGQAFNQPQHF; cdr3_nt: TGTGCCAGTACCCCGGGACAGGCCTTCAATCAGCCCCAGCATTTT
v_call: TRBV5-4; d_call: TRBD1; clone_size: -; j_call: TRBJ1-1; cdr3_aa: CAIGGEMNTEAFF; cdr3_nt: TGTGCCATAGGGGGCGAGATGAACACTGAAGCTTTCTTT
v_call: TRBV14; d_call: -; clone_size: -; j_call: TRBJ2-5; cdr3_aa: CASSQVWGGETQYF; cdr3_nt: TGTGCCAGCAGCCAAGTTTGGGGTGGCGAGACCCAGTACTTC
v_call: TRBV29-1; d_call: TRBD1; clone_size: -; j_call: TRBJ2-7; cdr3_aa: CSVGSKPGQGTYEQYF; cdr3_nt: TGCAGCGTTGGCTCTAAACCGGGACAGGGGACCTACGAGCAGTACTTC
v_call: TRBV10-3; d_call: TRBD2; clone_size: -; j_call: TRBJ2-3; cdr3_aa: CAISLGLAGGSTDTQYF; cdr3_nt: TGTGCCATCAGTCTTGGCCTAGCGGGGGGGAGCACAGATACGCAGTATTTT
v_call: TRBV30; d_call: TRBD1; clone_size: -; j_call: TRBJ1-1; cdr3_aa: CAWSNRGRTEAFF; cdr3_nt: TGTGCCTGGAGTAACAGGGGAAGGACTGAAGCTTTCTTT
v_call: TRBV5-8; d_call: -; clone_size: -; j_call: TRBJ1-5; cdr3_aa: CASRRFGGEGKPQHF; cdr3_nt: TGTGCCAGCAGGCGTTTTGGGGGCGAAGGGAAGCCCCAGCATTTT
v_call: TRBV6-6; d_call: TRBD2; clone_size: -; j_call: TRBJ2-5; cdr3_aa: CASSYPLAGGQETQYF; cdr3_nt: TGTGCCAGCAGTTACCCACTAGCGGGGGGACAGGAGACCCAGTACTTC
v_call: TRBV5-4; d_call: TRBD1; clone_size: -; j_call: TRBJ2-7; cdr3_aa: CASSLLGQGYILYEQYF; cdr3_nt: TGTGCCAGCAGCTTGTTGGGACAGGGGTATATCCTCTACGAGCAGTACTTC
v_call: TRBV5-6; d_call: -; clone_size: -; j_call: TRBJ2-3; cdr3_aa: CASSYRGYTQYF; cdr3_nt: TGTGCCAGCAGCTATAGGGGGTATACGCAGTATTTT
v_call: TRBV9; d_call: -; clone_size: -; j_call: TRBJ2-7; cdr3_aa: CASSVDTDYEQYF; cdr3_nt: TGTGCCAGCAGCGTAGATACGGATTACGAGCAGTACTTC
v_call: TRBV7-2; d_call: -; clone_size: -; j_call: TRBJ2-7; cdr3_aa: CASSLARGSYEQYF; cdr3_nt: TGTGCCAGCAGCTTAGCGAGGGGGTCCTACGAGCAGTACTTC
v_call: TRBV10-3; d_call: -; clone_size: few; j_call: TRBJ2-7; cdr3_aa: CAISDQENTLSYEQYF; cdr3_nt: TGTGCCATCAGTGACCAGGAGAACACCCTTTCCTACGAGCAGTACTTC
v_call: TRBV27; d_call: -; clone_size: -; j_call: TRBJ2-2; cdr3_aa: CASSLFGANTGELFF; cdr3_nt: TGTGCCAGCAGTTTATTTGGTGCGAACACCGGGGAGCTGTTTTTT
v_call: TRBV5-1; d_call: TRBD2; clone_size: -; j_call: TRBJ2-5; cdr3_aa: CASSLVDSGDQETQYF; cdr3_nt: TGCGCCAGCAGCTTGGTGGATAGCGGGGACCAAGAGACCCAGTACTTC
v_call: TRBV10-3; d_call: -; clone_size: -; j_call: TRBJ1-2; cdr3_aa: CAISESTGRTYGYTF; cdr3_nt: TGTGCCATCAGTGAGTCGACAGGACGCACCTATGGCTACACCTTC
v_call: TRBV5-4; d_call: TRBD2; clone_size: -; j_call: TRBJ2-3; cdr3_aa: CASSPWTSGGRGVTDTQYF; cdr3_nt: TGTGCCAGCAGCCCCTGGACTAGCGGGGGACGTGGGGTCACAGATACGCAGTATTTT
v_call: TRBV5-1; d_call: -; clone_size: -; j_call: TRBJ1-6; cdr3_aa: CASSQTTGGASPLHF; cdr3_nt: TGCGCCAGCAGCCAGACGACAGGCGGGGCTTCACCCCTCCACTTT
v_call: TRBV6-5; d_call: -; clone_size: -; j_call: TRBJ1-1; cdr3_aa: CASSYGWPGEAFF; cdr3_nt: TGTGCCAGCAGTTATGGGTGGCCCGGGGAAGCTTTCTTT
v_call: TRBV29-1; d_call: TRBD2; clone_size: few; j_call: TRBJ2-1; cdr3_aa: CSVDKPSGGAKSYNEQFF; cdr3_nt: TGCAGCGTTGACAAACCTAGCGGGGGGGCCAAATCCTACAATGAGCAGTTCTTC
v_call: TRBV5-1; d_call: -; clone_size: -; j_call: TRBJ2-5; cdr3_aa: CASSLMGETQYF; cdr3_nt: TGCGCCAGCAGCTTGATGGGAGAGACCCAGTACTTC
v_call: TRBV11-2; d_call: -; clone_size: -; j_call: TRBJ1-6; cdr3_aa: CASSFSSGGLSPLHF; cdr3_nt: TGTGCCAGCAGCTTTAGCAGCGGGGGATTGTCACCCCTCCACTTT
v_call: TRBV18; d_call: -; clone_size: few; j_call: TRBJ2-7; cdr3_aa: CASSQGLTYEQYF; cdr3_nt: TGTGCCAGCTCACAGGGACTTACCTACGAGCAGTACTTC
v_call: TRBV12-5; d_call: -; clone_size: -; j_call: TRBJ1-1; cdr3_aa: CASGLRIGGITEAFF; cdr3_nt: TGTGCTAGTGGTTTGAGGATTGGGGGGATAACTGAAGCTTTCTTT
v_call: TRBV5-1; d_call: TRBD1; clone_size: -; j_call: TRBJ2-5; cdr3_aa: CASSLEQGAKETQYF; cdr3_nt: TGCGCCAGCAGCTTGGAGCAGGGGGCGAAGGAGACCCAGTACTTC